A selection of T cell receptor beta chains follows, all from one sample in a study of T-cell reconstitution after alpha-beta-depleted transplantation in children. TCRdb reprocessed the PCR reads with MiXCR, giving one entry per CDR3 protein. The profile covers approximately 300,000 distinct CDR3 sequences, with 6% to 10% appearing a single time and over 7.5% taken by the ten largest. The sequencing here drew on peripheral blood, taken 360 days after TCRalphabeta/CD19-depleted stem cell transplant. The receptors here all came from a female patient aged 2 to 10 who had a stem cell transplant for Fanconi anemia, so the T cells may come from the graft donor. The CDR3 runs from the conserved cysteine through the conserved F or W. D genes are given only for firm matches. Clone size is shown for a subset of rows, as once, few, many or a class of expanded clone.

D gene,clone size,V gene,J gene,CDR3 protein,CDR3 DNA
TRBD2,many,TRBV11-2,TRBJ2-1,CASSPGTSSNEQFF,TGTGCCAGCAGCCCTGGGACTAGCTCCAATGAGCAGTTCTTC
TRBD2,-,TRBV9,TRBJ2-7,CASSPGTSGGALDEQYF,TGTGCCAGCAGCCCCGGGACTAGCGGGGGGGCTTTGGACGAGCAGTACTTC
TRBD1,few,TRBV19,TRBJ1-6,CASSTRGKDNSPLHF,TGTGCCAGTAGTACCAGGGGGAAGGATAATTCACCCCTCCACTTT
-,-,TRBV15,TRBJ1-2,CATSSRTATNYGYTF,TGTGCCACCAGCTCCCGCACAGCTACTAACTATGGCTACACCTTC
-,many,TRBV4-2,TRBJ1-1,CASSLPRRDGTEAFF,TGTGCCAGCAGCCTCCCGCGGAGGGATGGCACTGAAGCTTTCTTT
-,-,TRBV9,TRBJ1-4,CASSQAWNFEKLFF,TGTGCCAGCAGCCAAGCCTGGAACTTTGAAAAACTGTTTTTT
TRBD2,many,TRBV28,TRBJ2-3,CASSFPPAGGLDTQYF,TGTGCCAGCAGTTTCCCCCCAGCGGGAGGACTAGATACGCAGTATTTT
-,few,TRBV7-9,TRBJ1-2,CASSLGLGGLYYGYTF,TGTGCCAGCAGCTTGGGATTGGGGGGCCTTTACTATGGCTACACCTTC
-,many,TRBV29-1,TRBJ1-2,CSVNVGDSRYGYTF,TGCAGCGTTAACGTGGGGGATAGTCGGTATGGCTACACCTTC
TRBD1,many,TRBV12-3/TRBV12-4,TRBJ2-7,CASSPGQGAFYEQYF,TGTGCCAGCAGCCCCGGACAGGGGGCGTTTTACGAGCAGTACTTC
TRBD1,many,TRBV20-1,TRBJ1-4,CSAGGQGAFRLEKLFF,TGCAGTGCCGGCGGACAGGGGGCTTTTCGTCTAGAAAAACTGTTTTTT
-,few,TRBV7-3,TRBJ2-2,CASSLTGDNTGELFF,TGTGCCAGCAGCTTAACAGGGGATAACACCGGGGAGCTGTTTTTT